The 30 T cell receptor beta chains presented below share a single source sample, sequenced in a study of blood T cell repertoires in COVID-19. The method was immunoSEQ multiplex PCR; TCRdb's version includes in-frame clones alone and lacks a portion of them. The table lists 250,000 to 300,000 clones, about 86% of them singletons. Source material: peripheral blood. These receptors all come from a woman aged 60-75 years with active or convalescent COVID-19.

The V and J genes are TRBV5-6 and TRBJ2-3; no clear D. The CDR3 runs 14 residues. With 0 bases removed from V and 4 bases from J, the gap between germline ends came to 9 bases. The germline V gene encodes CDR1 SGHDT and CDR2 YYEEEE. CDR3: CASSLVTVSDTQYF. CDR3 coding DNA: TGTGCCAGCAGCTTGGTTACGGTGTCAGATACGCAGTATTTT.

J is TRBJ2-1 and V is TRBV7-8, with D possibly matching TRBD2 (7 bases). The CDR3 is 15 amino acids. With 1 base removed from V and 4 bases from J, the gap between germline ends came to 11 bases. Germline-derived CDR1 and CDR2 are SGHVS and FQNEAQ. The CDR3 reads CASSLGRGLYNEQFF. The DNA of the CDR3 is TGTGCCAGCAGCTTAGGGCGGGGGCTATACAATGAGCAGTTCTTC.

The chain links TRBV19 to TRBJ1-2; D remains unclear. Germline values: CDR1 LNHDA, CDR2 SQIVND (reference sequence). V lost 7 bases to trimming and J lost 6 bases, with 18 bases between them. CDR3 length: 14 residues. CDR3 DNA sequence: TGTGCCAGTACCCCCACGGGGAGGAGCGATGGCTACACCTTC. Translated: CASTPTGRSDGYTF.

V gene TRBV25-1 combines with J gene TRBJ2-3; no clear D gene. Germline V gives CDR1 MGHDK, CDR2 SYGVNS. Trimming stripped 3 bases from V and 10 bases from J, with 17 bases between. CDR3 length: 14 amino acids. The CDR3 bases are TGTGCCAGCAGTGACGGCGGTAGCACCGCTGCGCAGTATTTT. Its protein is CASSDGGSTAAQYF.

The chain uses TRBV3-1 (or the pseudogene TRBV3-2) and TRBJ2-5, with a possible D match to TRBD2 (5 bases). Looked up from germline, CDR1 is LGHDT and CDR2 is YNNKEL (reference sequence). The CDR3 runs 15 residues. V lost 1 base to trimming and J lost 1 base, with 10 bases between them. The CDR3 spells CASSQAASPQETQYF. CDR3 nucleotides: TGTGCCAGCAGCCAAGCCGCTAGCCCCCAAGAGACCCAGTACTTC.

This clone appeared once. The chain couples TRBV3-1 (or the pseudogene TRBV3-2) to TRBJ2-7, with 10 bases matching TRBD2. Trimming removed 2 bases from V and 2 bases from J; junction bases left unmatched: 3. Germline-derived CDR1 and CDR2 are LGHDT and YNNKEL (reference sequence). The CDR3 has 15 amino acids. The CDR3 sequence is CASSQTSGDTYEQYF. CDR3 sequence (DNA): TGTGCCAGCAGCCAAACTAGCGGGGATACCTACGAGCAGTACTTC.

This chain uses TRBV4-2 with TRBJ1-1; 8 bases match TRBD1. The germline CDR1 and CDR2 sequences are LGHNA and YNFKEQ. The CDR3 consists of 17 residues. Unmatched junction bases numbered 10, after V lost 0 bases and J lost 4 bases. The DNA for the CDR3 is TGTGCCAGCAGCCAAGAAGTAGGACAGGGCGGGGGCACTGAAGCTTTCTTT. Amino acids: CASSQEVGQGGGTEAFF.

V usage is TRBV9 and J usage is TRBJ1-2; no definite D call. CDR1 is SGDLS and CDR2 is YYNGEE in the germline V gene. The CDR3 has 15 amino acids. Deletions cut 3 bases from V and 8 bases from J, with 20 bases between. As DNA, the CDR3 is TGTGCCAGCAGCGCCCCAGTTAAGGAGTCTGGGGGCTACACCTTC. Its protein is CASSAPVKESGGYTF.

The chain couples TRBV3-1 (or the pseudogene TRBV3-2) to TRBJ1-4, with TRBD1 identical over 7 bases. The V and J ends lost 1 base and 0 bases, in that order; junction bases with no gene match: 2. CDR3 size: 16 residues. Looked up from germline, CDR1 is LGHDT and CDR2 is YNNKEL (reference sequence). This chain's CDR3 is CASSQAGTATNEKLFF. The DNA for the CDR3 is TGTGCCAGCAGCCAAGCCGGGACAGCAACTAATGAAAAACTGTTTTTT.

This clone has just one count. The rearrangement uses TRBV29-1 and TRBJ2-7, with D possibly matching TRBD1 (5 bases). Trimming shortened V by 3 bases and J by 2 bases, and 17 bases separated the two germline ends. The CDR3 length is 15 residues. CDR1 and CDR2 from the germline V gene are SQVTM and ANQGSEA. This chain's CDR3 is CSVDRKEAGTYEQYF. CDR3 coding DNA: TGCAGCGTTGACCGTAAAGAGGCAGGGACCTACGAGCAGTACTTC.

The J gene is TRBJ1-2, the V gene TRBV4-3, with D possibly being TRBD1 (6 bases). The CDR3 covers 17 residues. V was shortened by 0 bases and J by 8 bases, with 22 bases between the two germline ends. CDR1 LGHNA and CDR2 YSLEER come from the germline V gene. The CDR3 protein is CASSQDQQGGWWKGYTF. The CDR3 nucleotides read TGCGCCAGCAGCCAAGATCAACAGGGAGGGTGGTGGAAGGGCTACACCTTC.

The V and J genes are TRBV9 and TRBJ2-7, with 8 nucleotides matching TRBD1. V dropped 2 bases and J dropped 2; count of bases not matched to a gene: 9. CDR3 length: 16 amino acids. The V gene's germline CDR1 is SGDLS and CDR2 YYNGEE. CDR3 region: CASSVTDSTGAYEQYF. The CDR3, as DNA: TGTGCCAGCAGCGTGACCGATTCGACAGGGGCCTACGAGCAGTACTTC.

The chain recombines TRBV15 with TRBJ2-1; maybe TRBD1 (6 bases). V lost 9 bases to trimming and J lost 3 bases, with 15 bases between them. The germline V gene has CDR1 LNHNV and CDR2 YYDKDF (reference sequence). CDR3 length: 14 amino acids. The CDR3 DNA reads TGTGCCACGGAGCCACAGGGAAACTACAATGAGCAGTTCTTC. It yields the protein CATEPQGNYNEQFF.

This clone has only a few counts. The chain is built from TRBV12-3 or TRBV12-4 and TRBJ2-1; D not resolved. This CDR3 has 12 amino acids. The V end was cut by 5 bases, the J end by 8 bases, with 10 bases between. The CDR3 protein is CASSRVGDEQFF. The CDR3 region has the DNA TGTGCCAGCAGTCGGGTCGGCGATGAGCAGTTCTTC.

The J gene is TRBJ2-3, the V gene TRBV3-1 (or the pseudogene TRBV3-2); 10 nucleotides align to TRBD1. There are 17 residues in the CDR3. Trimming cost V 4 bases and J 1 base; bases outside gene matches: 8. Germline CDR1 is LGHDT and CDR2 is YNNKEL (reference sequence). The CDR3 bases are TGTGCCAGCAGCCTACGTCCCGGGACAGGGGGCACAGATACGCAGTATTTT. Encoded protein: CASSLRPGTGGTDTQYF.

Remarks on this clone: The same CDR3 also results from other DNA sequences found in this sample. V gene TRBV5-1 combines with J gene TRBJ1-2; D is possibly TRBD1 (6 bases). Germline V lookup: CDR1 SGHRS, CDR2 YFSETQ. The length of the CDR3 is 12 residues. Trimming left V 2 bases short and J 6 bases short, with 8 bases between. This CDR3 reads CASSLQGDGYTF. CDR3 in DNA: TGCGCCAGCAGCTTACAGGGAGATGGCTACACCTTC.

The V gene is TRBV7-9, the J gene TRBJ2-5, with D perhaps TRBD1 (6 bases). CDR3 length: 15 amino acids. Germline V CDR1 and CDR2: SEHNR, FQNEAQ (reference sequence). Trimming stripped 1 base from V and 5 bases from J, with 14 bases between. The CDR3 coding sequence is TGTGCCAGCAGCTTAGGATGGGGGCGCGGGGAGACCCAGTACTTC. This gives the protein CASSLGWGRGETQYF.

J is TRBJ1-1 and V is TRBV29-1, with D possibly being TRBD1 (5 bases). The CDR3 is made up of 14 amino acids. CDR1 and CDR2 from the germline V gene are SQVTM and ANQGSEA. The germline V and J ends were trimmed by 0 bases and 0 bases, with 8 bases remaining between them. The CDR3 DNA follows: TGCAGCGTTGAAGACAGGGCCATGAACACTGAAGCTTTCTTT. Amino acids: CSVEDRAMNTEAFF.

The rearrangement joins TRBV10-2 to TRBJ1-1, with 7 positions matching TRBD1. The germline V gene encodes CDR1 WSHSY and CDR2 SAAADI. Germline trimming cut 7 bases from V and 3 bases from J; bases unmatched to any gene: 5. There are 13 residues in the CDR3. This CDR3 reads CASTQGEYTEAFF. CDR3 nucleotides: TGCGCCAGCACCCAGGGGGAATACACTGAAGCTTTCTTT.

The chain links TRBV19 to TRBJ2-3; D is possibly TRBD1 (6 bases). The CDR3 extends over 15 amino acids. Germline CDR1 is LNHDA and CDR2 is SQIVND (reference sequence). Trimming shortened V by 2 bases and J by 0 bases, and 9 bases separated the two germline ends. CDR3 DNA sequence: TGTGCCAGTAGTATAAAGGACAGTAGCACAGATACGCAGTATTTT. Its protein product is CASSIKDSSTDTQYF.

The genes are TRBV7-6 and TRBJ1-2; possibly TRBD1 for D (5 bases). This CDR3 comprises 12 residues. Per germline, CDR1 SGHVS and CDR2 FNYEAQ. The V end lost 5 bases, the J end lost 8 bases, and 12 bases lay between the germline ends. The CDR3 DNA follows: TGTGCCAGCAGCCCGACCCGGGGGGGCTACACCTTC. This encodes CASSPTRGGYTF.

The V call is TRBV5-4, the J call TRBJ1-2; D is possibly TRBD1 (5 bases). Germline values: CDR1 SGHNT, CDR2 YYREEE (reference sequence). This CDR3 has 13 residues. Trimming left V 2 bases short and J 8 bases short, with 13 bases between. CDR3 residues: CASSLKGAKGYTF. The CDR3 region has the DNA TGTGCCAGCAGCTTAAAAGGGGCCAAGGGCTACACCTTC.

This clone was seen a handful of times. The chain is built from TRBV10-3 and TRBJ2-7, with TRBD2 matching over 7 bases. The CDR3 runs to 14 residues. Germline CDR1 and CDR2: ENHRY and SYGVKD. The V and J ends lost 6 bases and 5 bases, in that order; junction bases with no gene match: 10. As DNA, the CDR3 is TGTGCCATCAGCGAGGGAGGGAGGGTCAACGAGCAGTACTTC. This translates into CAISEGGRVNEQYF.

The V and J genes are TRBV10-3 and TRBJ1-1, with 7 positions matching TRBD1. Looked up from germline, CDR1 is ENHRY and CDR2 is SYGVKD. The V segment lost 7 bases and the J segment 0 bases; nucleotides outside the gene matches: 8. This CDR3 has 15 residues. CDR3 in DNA: TGTGCCATCAAAGACAACAGGGGAATGAACACTGAAGCTTTCTTT. Amino acids: CAIKDNRGMNTEAFF.

This chain connects TRBV5-8 to TRBJ1-2, with D possibly matching TRBD1 (5 bases). CDR3 length: 16 residues. From germline, CDR1 is SGHTS and CDR2 YDEGEE. Trimming took off 3 bases at V and 10 bases at J, with 25 bases between the two ends. This CDR3 is CASSSNFRARLTDYTF. CDR3 nucleotide sequence: TGTGCCAGCAGCTCAAACTTCAGGGCCAGGTTAACAGACTACACCTTC.

This sequence joins TRBV7-3 and TRBJ2-1; D perhaps matches TRBD2 (5 bases). V was clipped by 6 bases and J by 9 bases, with 15 bases between them. The CDR3 runs 13 residues. CDR1 and CDR2 (germline): SGHTA, FQGTGA. CDR3 nucleotide sequence: TGTGCCAGCAGGAAGGACTGGGGAAGTGAGCAGTTCTTC. As protein: CASRKDWGSEQFF.

The gene calls are TRBV27 and TRBJ2-3; 7 nucleotides agree with TRBD2. CDR3 size: 16 residues. Germline V gene lookup returns CDR1 MNHEY and CDR2 SMNVEV (reference sequence). V shed 8 bases and J 0 bases; nucleotides not matched to a gene: 11. CDR3 coding DNA: TGTGCCAGCCCCTCTAAGCGGGATTCTAGCACAGATACGCAGTATTTT. It is translated as CASPSKRDSSTDTQYF.

This chain connects TRBV7-2 to TRBJ1-2; 11 positions agree with TRBD1. CDR3 size: 15 residues. Germline CDR1 reads SGHTA; CDR2 reads FQGNSA. Unmatched junction bases numbered 5, after V lost 4 bases and J lost 4 bases. The CDR3: CASSSRTGGLYGYTF. In nucleotides, the CDR3 is TGTGCCAGCAGCTCCCGGACAGGGGGCCTCTATGGCTACACCTTC.

This chain uses TRBV4-1 with TRBJ1-6; D is uncertain. Germline CDR1 and CDR2: MGHRA and YSYEKL. The CDR3 is made up of 17 amino acids. Trimming took 0 bases from V and 7 from J, leaving 16 bases between them. The CDR3 DNA is TGCGCCAGCAGCCAAGATCCGCCGACAAGTGGCAATTCACCCCTCCACTTT. As protein: CASSQDPPTSGNSPLHF.

This chain joins TRBV19 and TRBJ1-3, with D unclear. Deletions cut 6 bases from V and 1 base from J, with 10 bases between. The germline CDR1 and CDR2 sequences are LNHDA and SQIVND (reference sequence). The CDR3 is 14 residues long. The CDR3 coding sequence is TGTGCCAGTAGGAAAGAGTTATCTGGAAACACCATATATTTT. Its protein product is CASRKELSGNTIYF.